This TCR beta chain was profiled in a study of CD4 and CD8 cells across lung adenocarcinoma regions. Germline values: CDR1 MNHNS, CDR2 SASEGT. The CDR3 extends over 17 amino acids. As for this clonotype: The junction departs from the called germline gene at one end, perhaps through a read error.

TCRdb passed the PCR reads through MiXCR, listing each CDR3 protein once. The sample includes 10,000 to 15,000 distinct CDR3 sequences, 47% of them seen just once. Samples came from patients with localized non-small cell lung adenocarcinoma. Sequenced input: CD8+ T cells from the margin of a lung tumor. The chain recombines TRBV6-1 with TRBJ2-3; D uncertain. This receptor was obtained from a male donor with lung adenocarcinoma. The CD4 and CD8 labels of this study may be unreliable. The CDR3 region is CASRQGLPGVRKNAQFF. CDR3 sequence (DNA): TGTGCCAGCAGACAAGGGCTACCGGGTGTTCGTAAAAATGCGCAGTTTTTT.